This T cell receptor beta chain is drawn from a study of T cell clonality in common variable immunodeficiency. Assay: immunoSEQ multiplex PCR; the TCRdb copy retains only in-frame clones and omits some. The profile covers about 15,000 clones, none occurring a single time. This clone was observed a few times. Its matching antigen is unknown. The read terminates 3 residues ahead of where the CDR3 ends, so the germline J gene completes it. The CDR3 contains 15 residues. The V gene lost 6 bases and the J gene lost 8 bases, with 20 bases spanning the gap. The germline CDR1 and CDR2 sequences are KGHSH and LQKENI. Study-level results: In common variable immunodeficiency, TCR beta chains reportedly carried fewer deletions and N-nucleotide insertions. CVID subjects shared fewer TCRbeta clones than healthy controls did.

The sequence was obtained from a human donor with common variable immunodeficiency. The chain is built from TRBV18 and TRBJ2-1, with D maybe TRBD1 (6 bases). Material for sequencing was peripheral blood mononuclear cells. The CDR3 DNA, read in part, is TGTGCCAGCTCTCCGGACAGTCTAAGGGTCCATGAG. This encodes CASSPDSLRVHE. The full CDR3 sequence reads CASSPDSLRVHEQFF.